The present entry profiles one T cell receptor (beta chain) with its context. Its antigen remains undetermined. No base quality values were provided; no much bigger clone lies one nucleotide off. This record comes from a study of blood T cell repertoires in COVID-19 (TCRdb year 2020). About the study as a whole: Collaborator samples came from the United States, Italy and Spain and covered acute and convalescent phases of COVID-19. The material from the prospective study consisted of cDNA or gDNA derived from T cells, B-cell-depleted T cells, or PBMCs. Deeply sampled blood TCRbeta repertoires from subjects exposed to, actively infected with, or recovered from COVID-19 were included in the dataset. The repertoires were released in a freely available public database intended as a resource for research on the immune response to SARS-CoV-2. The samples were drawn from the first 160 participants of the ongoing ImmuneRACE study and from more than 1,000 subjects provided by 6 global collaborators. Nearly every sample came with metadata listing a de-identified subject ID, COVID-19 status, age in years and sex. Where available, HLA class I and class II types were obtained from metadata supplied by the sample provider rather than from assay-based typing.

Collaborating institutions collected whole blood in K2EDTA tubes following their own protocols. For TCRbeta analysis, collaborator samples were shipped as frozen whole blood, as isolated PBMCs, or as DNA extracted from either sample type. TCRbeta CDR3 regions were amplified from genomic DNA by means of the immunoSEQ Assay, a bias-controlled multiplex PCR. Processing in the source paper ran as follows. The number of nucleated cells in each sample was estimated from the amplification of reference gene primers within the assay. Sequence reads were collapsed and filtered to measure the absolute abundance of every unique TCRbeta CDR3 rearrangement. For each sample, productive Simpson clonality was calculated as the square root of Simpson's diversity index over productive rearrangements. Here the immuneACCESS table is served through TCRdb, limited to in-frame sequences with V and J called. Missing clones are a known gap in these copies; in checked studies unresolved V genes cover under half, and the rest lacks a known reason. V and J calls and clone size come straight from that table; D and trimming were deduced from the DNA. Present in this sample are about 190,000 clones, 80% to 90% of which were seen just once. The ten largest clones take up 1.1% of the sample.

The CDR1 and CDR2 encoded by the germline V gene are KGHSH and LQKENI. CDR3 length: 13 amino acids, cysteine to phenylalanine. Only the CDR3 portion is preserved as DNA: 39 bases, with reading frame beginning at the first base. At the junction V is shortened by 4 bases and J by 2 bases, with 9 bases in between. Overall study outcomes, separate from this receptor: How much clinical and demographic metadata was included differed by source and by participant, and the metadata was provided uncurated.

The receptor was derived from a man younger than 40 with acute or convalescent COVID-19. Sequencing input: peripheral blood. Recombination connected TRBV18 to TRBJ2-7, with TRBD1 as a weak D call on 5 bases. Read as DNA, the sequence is TGTGCCAGCTCACGGGGCTCTCCCTACGAGCAGTACTTC. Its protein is CASSRGSPYEQYF. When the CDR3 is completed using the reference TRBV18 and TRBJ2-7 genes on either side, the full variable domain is NAGVMQNPRHLVRRRGQEARLRCSPMKGHSHVYWYRQLPEEGLKFMVYLQKENIIDESGMPKERFSAEFPKEGPSILRIQQVVRGDSAAYFCASSRGSPYEQYFGPGTRLTVT.